A single TCR beta chain is shown here with its context. The sample comes from a study of blood T cell repertoires in COVID-19. The CDR3 runs 14 residues. With V trimmed by 10 bases and J by 2 bases, 8 bases remained unmatched. The germline V gene encodes CDR1 ENHRY and CDR2 SYGVKD. This table comes from immunoSEQ multiplex PCR, and its TCRdb copy is limited to in-frame clones, with some not included. This table holds some 97,000 clones, over 65% found once. The sequencing sample was made of peripheral blood. The chain is built from TRBV10-3 and TRBJ2-3; 8 bases are a match to TRBD1. This clonotype originated in a human donor in a cohort sampled during active COVID-19. The CDR3 reads CATRTGLNTDTQYF. CDR3 DNA sequence: TGTGCCACTAGGACAGGGTTGAACACAGATACGCAGTATTTT.